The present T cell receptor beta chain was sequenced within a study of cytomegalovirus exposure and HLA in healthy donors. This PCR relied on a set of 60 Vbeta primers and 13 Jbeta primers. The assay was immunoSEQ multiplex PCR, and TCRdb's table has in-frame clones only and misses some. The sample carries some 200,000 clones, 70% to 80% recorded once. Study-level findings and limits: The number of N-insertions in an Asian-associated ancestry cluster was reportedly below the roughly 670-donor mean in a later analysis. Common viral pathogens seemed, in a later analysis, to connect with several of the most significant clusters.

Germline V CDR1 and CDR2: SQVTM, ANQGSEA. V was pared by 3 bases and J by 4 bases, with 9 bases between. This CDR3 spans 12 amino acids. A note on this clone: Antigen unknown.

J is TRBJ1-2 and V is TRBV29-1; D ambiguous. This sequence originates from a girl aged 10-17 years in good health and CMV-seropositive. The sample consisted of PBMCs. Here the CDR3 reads CSVEVDSYGYTF. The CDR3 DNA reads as TGCAGCGTTGAGGTGGACTCCTATGGCTACACCTTC.